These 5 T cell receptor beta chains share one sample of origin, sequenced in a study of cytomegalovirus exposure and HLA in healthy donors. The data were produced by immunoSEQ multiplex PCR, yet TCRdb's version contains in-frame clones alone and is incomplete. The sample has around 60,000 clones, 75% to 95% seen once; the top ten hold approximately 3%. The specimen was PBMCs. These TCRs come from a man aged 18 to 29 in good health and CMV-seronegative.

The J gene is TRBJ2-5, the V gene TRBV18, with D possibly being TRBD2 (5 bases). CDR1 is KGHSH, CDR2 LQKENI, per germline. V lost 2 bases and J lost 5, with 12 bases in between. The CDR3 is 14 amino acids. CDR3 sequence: CASSPGPGGETQYF. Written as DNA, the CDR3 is TGTGCCAGCTCACCAGGGCCAGGCGGGGAGACCCAGTACTTC.

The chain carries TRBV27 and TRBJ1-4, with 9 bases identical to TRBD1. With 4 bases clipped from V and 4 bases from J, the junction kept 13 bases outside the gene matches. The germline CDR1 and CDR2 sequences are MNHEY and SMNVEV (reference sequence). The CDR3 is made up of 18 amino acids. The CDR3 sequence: CASSSSTYRGPDNEKLFF. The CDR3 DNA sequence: TGTGCCAGCAGTTCATCTACTTACAGGGGGCCTGATAATGAAAAACTGTTTTTT.

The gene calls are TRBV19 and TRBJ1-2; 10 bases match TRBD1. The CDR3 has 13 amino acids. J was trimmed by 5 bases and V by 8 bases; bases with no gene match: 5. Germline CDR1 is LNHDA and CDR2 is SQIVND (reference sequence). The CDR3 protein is CASQRQGAYGYTF. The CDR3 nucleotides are TGTGCCAGTCAGAGACAGGGGGCGTATGGCTACACCTTC. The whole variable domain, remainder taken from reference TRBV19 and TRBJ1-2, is DGGITQSPKYLFRKEGQNVTLSCEQNLNHDAMYWYRQDPGQGLRLIYYSQIVNDFQKGDIAEGYSVSREKKESFPLTVTSAQKNPTAFYLCASQRQGAYGYTFGSGTRLTVV.

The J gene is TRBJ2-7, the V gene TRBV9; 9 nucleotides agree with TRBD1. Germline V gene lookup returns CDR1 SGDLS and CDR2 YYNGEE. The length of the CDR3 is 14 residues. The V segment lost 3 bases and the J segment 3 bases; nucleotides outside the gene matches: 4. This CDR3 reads CASSADRGHYEQYF. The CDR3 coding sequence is TGTGCCAGCAGCGCGGACAGGGGACACTACGAGCAGTACTTC.

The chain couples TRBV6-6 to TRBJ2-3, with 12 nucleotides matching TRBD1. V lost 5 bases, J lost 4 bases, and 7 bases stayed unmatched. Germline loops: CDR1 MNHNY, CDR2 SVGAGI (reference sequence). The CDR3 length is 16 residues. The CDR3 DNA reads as TGTGCCAGCAGTCAGGGACAGGGGGCGTGGGCAGATACGCAGTATTTT. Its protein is CASSQGQGAWADTQYF.